Shown below are 32 T cell receptor beta chains from a single sample sequenced in a study of blood T cell repertoires in COVID-19. Assay used: immunoSEQ multiplex PCR; TCRdb lists only in-frame clones, some missing. The repertoire consists of under 150,000 clones, with 80% to 90% occurring once and the leading ten covering 2% to 2.5%. Material for sequencing was PBMCs or T cells enriched from blood (not recorded which). The receptors here all came from a man aged 35-49 years with acute COVID-19.

The CDR3 loop is CARSPTVSSYNSPLHF. Written as DNA, the CDR3 is TGTGCCAGAAGCCCTACCGTTAGCTCCTATAATTCACCCCTCCACTTT. The V and J genes are TRBV5-3 and TRBJ1-6, with unresolved D. TRBV5-3 is an open reading frame, and its role is uncertain. V was shortened by 4 bases and J by 0 bases, with 11 bases between the two germline ends. The CDR3 length is 16 residues.

The rearrangement joins TRBV28 to TRBJ1-5, with D possibly matching TRBD1 (5 bases). The germline V gene has CDR1 MDHEN and CDR2 SYDVKM. The V end was cut by 3 bases, the J end by 5 bases, with 11 bases between. The CDR3 contains 14 residues. CDR3 loop: CASSLAGYDQPQHF. Here the CDR3 DNA reads TGTGCCAGCAGTTTGGCAGGGTACGATCAGCCCCAGCATTTT.

This chain uses TRBV6-5 with TRBJ1-2, with D perhaps TRBD1 (6 bases). The CDR3 has 13 amino acids. Trimming left V 7 bases short and J 8 bases short, with 17 bases between. Germline CDR1 reads MNHEY; CDR2 reads SVGAGI. The CDR3, as DNA: TGTGCCAGCACCCTTGGCGAGGGGGGGGGCTACACCTTC. Translated: CASTLGEGGGYTF.

V and J are TRBV19 and TRBJ1-6, with D perhaps TRBD1 (6 bases). Germline CDR1 is LNHDA and CDR2 is SQIVND (reference sequence). V lost 4 bases and J lost 5, with 6 bases in between. There are 13 residues in the CDR3. CDR3 region: CASSRTDNSPLHF. CDR3 coding DNA: TGTGCCAGTAGTAGGACAGATAATTCACCCCTCCACTTT.

The V gene is TRBV2, the J gene TRBJ2-3, with D possibly TRBD2 on 5 matching bases. The CDR3 is 15 residues long. Germline assignment: CDR1 SNHLY and CDR2 FYNNEI. V was pared by 1 base and J by 2 bases, with 10 bases between. DNA for the CDR3: TGTGCCAGCAGTGAAGTGGGAGATCACACAGATACGCAGTATTTT. Its translation: CASSEVGDHTDTQYF.

The chain employs TRBV18 and TRBJ2-3; TRBD1 is a possible D gene (6 bases). The germline V and J ends were trimmed by 6 bases and 7 bases, with 14 bases remaining between them. The CDR3 has 13 amino acids. Germline lookup yields CDR1 KGHSH and CDR2 LQKENI. The chain's CDR3 is CASSQDRGYTQYF. Here the CDR3 DNA reads TGTGCCAGCTCGCAAGATAGGGGGTATACGCAGTATTTT.

This chain uses TRBV5-8 with TRBJ1-2, with D tentatively TRBD1 (5 bases). Germline CDR1 is SGHTS and CDR2 is YDEGEE. The ends were cut back, 4 bases at V and 8 bases at J, with 15 bases in the middle. The CDR3 consists of 13 residues. This chain's CDR3 is CASSRTGAAGYTF. CDR3 nucleotides: TGTGCCAGCAGCCGCACTGGGGCGGCAGGCTACACCTTC.

V usage is TRBV3-1 (or the pseudogene TRBV3-2) and J usage is TRBJ1-1; 7 nucleotides line up with TRBD1. The CDR3 length is 13 residues. Germline CDR1 is LGHDT and CDR2 is YNNKEL (reference sequence). Trimming at V came to 4 bases and at J to 3 bases, leaving 2 bases not matched to a gene. The DNA of the CDR3 is TGTGCCAGCAGCCCCAGGGGGGACACTGAAGCTTTCTTT. Its translation: CASSPRGDTEAFF.

This clone has just a few counts. The rearrangement uses TRBV11-3 and TRBJ2-7; TRBD1 aligns across 7 bases. CDR3 length: 15 amino acids. Trimming cost V 1 base and J 4 bases; bases outside gene matches: 7. Germline CDR1 is SGHNT and CDR2 is YENEEA. As DNA, the CDR3 is TGTGCCAGCAGCTTAGGACCGGGACAGCAGTACGAGCAGTACTTC. Amino acids: CASSLGPGQQYEQYF.

The genes are TRBV4-2 and TRBJ2-5; 9 bases line up with TRBD2. CDR3 length equals 16 residues. The V gene end was trimmed by 1 base and the J gene end by 4 bases; junction bases not matched to a gene: 7. Germline V gene lookup returns CDR1 LGHNA and CDR2 YNFKEQ. The CDR3 nucleotides are TGTGCCAGCAGCCAAGCCGGGACTAGCATTGCAGAGACCCAGTACTTC. This translates into CASSQAGTSIAETQYF.

V gene TRBV6-2 or TRBV6-3 combines with J gene TRBJ2-3, with 8 bases identical to TRBD2. V shed 4 bases and J 1 base; nucleotides not matched to a gene: 4. CDR1 and CDR2 from the germline V gene are MNHEY and SVGEGT. CDR3 length: 15 amino acids. The DNA of the CDR3 is TGTGCCAGCAGTTTGGGGCGGGGGGGCACAGATACGCAGTATTTT. Encoded protein: CASSLGRGGTDTQYF.

This sequence joins TRBV2 and TRBJ1-2, with TRBD1 identical over 7 bases. Germline V gene sequence: CDR1 SNHLY, CDR2 FYNNEI. V gave up 4 bases and J gave up 5 bases; unmatched junction bases: 7. CDR3 size: 14 residues. The CDR3 nucleotides are TGTGCCAGCAGTGGAGAAGGGGGCTTTTATGGCTACACCTTC. Amino acid sequence: CASSGEGGFYGYTF.

This clone was found once. This sequence joins TRBV23-1 and TRBJ2-1; TRBD1 agrees at 7 bases. TRBV23-1 is an ORF, with its function uncertain. The J segment lost 1 base and the V segment lost 0 bases, leaving 6 bases of the junction unmatched. The CDR3 covers 17 residues. DNA for the CDR3: TGCGCCAGCAGTCAATCCGGAACAGGGGTGTCCTACAATGAGCAGTTCTTC. Encoded protein: CASSQSGTGVSYNEQFF.

The CDR3 sequence: CASTAGTFATDTQYF. In DNA, the CDR3 is TGTGCCAGCACTGCCGGGACATTTGCTACAGATACGCAGTATTTT. The chain combines TRBV28 with TRBJ2-3; D is possibly TRBD1 (6 bases). The V gene's germline CDR1 is MDHEN and CDR2 SYDVKM. The CDR3 extends over 15 amino acids. The ends were cut back, 7 bases at V and 3 bases at J, with 17 bases in the middle.

This clone was seen more than once but under ten times. The J gene is TRBJ2-7, the V gene TRBV5-1, with D uncertain. This CDR3 region has 13 residues. V shed 4 bases and J shed 2 bases, with 10 bases lying between them. CDR1 and CDR2 (germline): SGHRS, YFSETQ. The CDR3: CASSVTYPYEQYF. The CDR3 DNA reads as TGCGCCAGCAGCGTTACCTACCCCTACGAGCAGTACTTC.

CDR3 sequence reads: CASSMTGDQPQHF. CDR3 nucleotides: TGTGCCAGTAGTATGACAGGGGATCAGCCCCAGCATTTT. The chain couples TRBV19 to TRBJ1-5; TRBD1 matches at 8 bases. Trimming cost V 3 bases and J 5 bases; bases outside gene matches: 0. This CDR3 has 13 amino acids. The germline CDR1 and CDR2 sequences are LNHDA and SQIVND (reference sequence).

This sequence joins TRBV5-1 and TRBJ1-1; D remains unclear. V lost 4 bases to trimming and J lost 5 bases, with 12 bases between them. Germline lookup yields CDR1 SGHRS and CDR2 YFSETQ. CDR3 length equals 13 residues. The CDR3: CASSTPVGTEAFF. CDR3 coding DNA: TGCGCCAGCAGCACTCCGGTCGGGACTGAAGCTTTCTTT.

This chain uses TRBV5-6 with TRBJ2-7; 9 bases match TRBD1. The CDR3 consists of 12 residues. Per the germline V gene, CDR1 is SGHDT and CDR2 is YYEEEE. Trimming at V came to 2 bases and at J to 11 bases, leaving 5 bases not matched to a gene. This chain's CDR3 is CASSLSGTGKYF. The CDR3 nucleotides are TGTGCCAGCAGCTTATCCGGGACAGGGAAGTACTTC.

The chain uses TRBV6-5 and TRBJ2-1, with 11 nucleotides matching TRBD2. V gave up 6 bases and J gave up 9 bases; unmatched junction bases: 10. The CDR3 has 15 residues. The germline V gene has CDR1 MNHEY and CDR2 SVGAGI. CDR3 amino acids: CASSRLAGGPGEQFF. CDR3 nucleotide sequence: TGTGCCAGCAGCCGCTTAGCGGGGGGGCCCGGTGAGCAGTTCTTC.

The J gene is TRBJ1-4, the V gene TRBV28, with D hard to call. The CDR3 extends over 13 amino acids. CDR1 MDHEN and CDR2 SYDVKM come from the germline V gene. V shed 7 bases and J shed 7 bases, with 13 bases lying between them. CDR3: CASIPSLSEKLFF. Here the CDR3 DNA reads TGTGCCAGCATCCCTAGTTTAAGTGAAAAACTGTTTTTT.

CDR3 region: CATSLADSYEQYF. As DNA, the CDR3 is TGTGCCACCTCACTAGCGGATTCCTACGAGCAGTACTTC. The rearrangement uses TRBV7-6 and TRBJ2-7; 8 nucleotides agree with TRBD2. Looked up from germline, CDR1 is SGHVS and CDR2 is FNYEAQ. Trimming cost V 10 bases and J 1 base; bases outside gene matches: 6. The CDR3 extends over 13 amino acids.

The count of this clone is one. This chain uses TRBV3-1 (or the pseudogene TRBV3-2) with TRBJ1-1, with D tentatively TRBD1 (6 bases). From germline, CDR1 is LGHDT and CDR2 YNNKEL (reference sequence). This CDR3 contains 14 residues. Trimming took 3 bases from V and 0 from J, leaving 8 bases between them. The CDR3 DNA sequence: TGTGCCAGCAGCCAGGGGGCCTTGAACACTGAAGCTTTCTTT. This encodes CASSQGALNTEAFF.

The chain uses TRBV18 and TRBJ1-2; D is uncertain. The CDR3 runs 15 residues. Germline V gene sequence: CDR1 KGHSH, CDR2 LQKENI. V was trimmed by 3 bases and J by 2 bases, leaving 13 bases between them. CDR3 nucleotides: TGTGCCAGCTCACCTCCACTTCGGTCCAACTATGGCTACACCTTC. Protein sequence: CASSPPLRSNYGYTF.

V usage is TRBV7-8 and J usage is TRBJ2-1; 10 positions agree with TRBD2. In germline, CDR1 is SGHVS, CDR2 FQNEAQ. V shed 10 bases, J shed 5 bases, and the junction held 5 bases outside the gene matches. The CDR3 consists of 13 residues. The CDR3 DNA reads as TGTGCCATCGTCCTAGCGGGGGACAATGAGCAGTTCTTC. Translating it yields CAIVLAGDNEQFF.

The rearrangement uses TRBV20-1 and TRBJ1-4; D is undetermined. This CDR3 is 11 amino acids long. Germline CDR1 reads DFQATT; CDR2 reads SNEGSKA (reference sequence). For the CDR3, the DNA is TGCAGCATGGGAGTCAATGAAAAACTGTTTTTT. Translating gives CSMGVNEKLFF.

The V and J genes are TRBV6-5 and TRBJ1-3; D perhaps matches TRBD1 (6 bases). Trimming stripped 7 bases from V and 3 bases from J, with 16 bases between. The V gene's germline CDR1 is MNHEY and CDR2 SVGAGI. The CDR3 contains 15 residues. CDR3 bases: TGTGCCAGCACCCTGGGGGGAGGGGGTGGAAACACCATATATTTT. It is translated as CASTLGGGGGNTIYF.

This clone was detected only once. V is TRBV13 and J is TRBJ2-3; perhaps TRBD1 as D (7 bases). Germline V gene data show CDR1 as PRHDT and CDR2 as FYEKMQ (reference sequence). This CDR3 has 15 amino acids. V shed 4 bases and J shed 3 bases, with 14 bases lying between them. This CDR3 is CASSYQGGRTDTQYF. DNA for the CDR3: TGTGCCAGCAGCTATCAGGGGGGCAGAACAGATACGCAGTATTTT.

V and J are TRBV18 and TRBJ1-3; D uncertain. Trimming took 2 bases from V and 0 from J, leaving 8 bases between them. Germline values: CDR1 KGHSH, CDR2 LQKENI. This CDR3 is built from 15 residues. The CDR3 DNA reads TGTGCCAGCTCACCAGTGTCAAACTCTGGAAACACCATATATTTT. Translating it yields CASSPVSNSGNTIYF. Looking up the rest from reference TRBV18 and TRBJ1-3 gives the full variable domain: NAGVMQNPRHLVRRRGQEARLRCSPMKGHSHVYWYRQLPEEGLKFMVYLQKENIIDESGMPKERFSAEFPKEGPSILRIQQVVRGDSAAYFCASSPVSNSGNTIYFGEGSWLTVV.

The rearrangement uses TRBV29-1 and TRBJ2-7, with 7 bases fitting TRBD2. Germline V gene sequence: CDR1 SQVTM, CDR2 ANQGSEA. V was clipped by 6 bases and J by 7 bases; unmatched bases: 9. The CDR3 spans 12 residues. In nucleotides, the CDR3 is TGCAGCGTCCCGGGACTACATCAGGAGCAGTACTTC. It specifies CSVPGLHQEQYF.

V is TRBV18 and J is TRBJ2-1; D is uncertain. Germline V gene data show CDR1 as KGHSH and CDR2 as LQKENI. This CDR3 region has 15 residues. The germline V and J ends were trimmed by 5 bases and 9 bases, with 20 bases remaining between them. This CDR3 reads CASSTGIFPNGEQFF. CDR3 nucleotide sequence: TGTGCCAGCTCAACGGGTATTTTCCCCAATGGTGAGCAGTTCTTC.

CDR3 in amino acids: CASSSASGGNEQFF. The CDR3 DNA sequence: TGCGCCAGCAGCTCCGCTAGCGGGGGGAATGAGCAGTTCTTC. The chain is built from TRBV5-1 and TRBJ2-1, with 11 positions matching TRBD2. This CDR3 is built from 14 residues. After removal of 3 bases from V and 7 bases from J, the junction contained 3 bases not matched to a gene. The germline gives CDR1 SGHRS, CDR2 YFSETQ.

V is TRBV30 and J is TRBJ2-1; 12 bases are a match to TRBD1. CDR3 length: 14 residues. CDR1 and CDR2 from the germline V gene are GTSNPN and SVGIG (reference sequence). Trimming took 5 bases from V and 5 from J; bases not matched to a gene: 4. For the CDR3, the DNA is TGTGCCTGGTTTTGGGACAGGGGGCACAATGAGCAGTTCTTC. This encodes CAWFWDRGHNEQFF.